The source of this T cell receptor beta chain is a study of T cells after yellow fever vaccination (dated by TCRdb to the late 2010s). Regarding the research as a whole: Libraries from fractions with low cell numbers were prepared with the SMART-Seq v4 Ultra Low Input RNA kit. To follow T-cell clones before and after primary and booster YFV17D yellow fever vaccination, bulk TCR alpha and beta repertoires were sequenced over time. Two healthy male donors, one aged 18 to 29 and one aged 30 to 40 years, made up the cohort. Bulk PBMC replicates and cell subsets were isolated from blood drawn at multiple timepoints before and after both primary and secondary immunization. General study outcomes and caveats: A small share of clonotypes occurred in both CD4 and CD8 compartments, likely arising from convergent recombination. Only a couple of donors were included in the study, so the extent to which the findings can be generalized is limited. Compared with the primary T-cell response, the secondary T-cell response was weaker but faster, peaking on day 5 rather than day 15. Most clones expanded after primary vaccination (approximately 95% of CD4 and approximately 86% of CD8) were re-detected after the booster, suggesting that broad memory maintenance occurred. FACS-sorted repertoires could contain abundant contaminating clonotypes from the bulk population, so computational filtering was required.

The sample was run on an Illumina NovaSeq 6000. TCR cDNA was synthesized by 5'RACE template switching, which introduced a universal primer site and unique molecular identifiers. Priming for cDNA synthesis came from both the TCR alpha and TCR beta constant segments. Library amplification involved two PCR steps, and the second step added sample barcodes and sequencing adapters. Sequencing of libraries was done on Illumina HiSeq 2500 (2x100 bp) or NovaSeq (2x150 bp). Concerning the study's data processing: Reads were demultiplexed and collapsed into UMI consensus sequences with MIGEC, and V(D)J alignment was performed with MiXCR. Vaccine-responding clonotypes were identified with edgeR using replicate PBMC samples, with FDR below 0.01 and a log2 fold change above 5 up to day 15 being required. Each bulk clonotype was labeled CD4 or CD8 based on which sequenced repertoire, CD4 or CD8, contained the clonotype at higher abundance. TCRdb trimmed public reads at Q25 via fastp, called clones via MiXCR and kept in-frame beta chains. Duplicate CDR3 protein sequences are folded into a single record with the most common DNA and genes. TCRdb's processing, not the study's, gives the V and J calls here. The sample has 300,000 to 350,000 distinct CDR3 sequences on record, almost 4% of them singletons. The ten largest account for 20% to 25% of the sample.

V is cut by 0 bases and J by 2 bases, and the space between the germline ends is 10 bases. The germline V gene provides CDR1 SGHVS and CDR2 FNYEAQ. The CDR3 numbers 15 residues from cysteine through phenylalanine. Of all the DNA, just the CDR3 is kept, 45 bases in frame from base 1. About this clonotype itself: Its antigen remains undetermined. Within one base of it there is no much larger clone, and no base qualities were kept.

Per the publication, the treatment or condition label means: live attenuated yellow fever vaccine strain. At each blood-draw timepoint, two biological replicates of bulk PBMCs were collected. PBMCs were isolated from peripheral blood using a standard Ficoll-Paque protocol. TriZol was used to extract RNA from bulk PBMCs, CD4 and CD8 fractions, and dextramer-positive and dextramer-negative fractions. The sample consisted of PBMCs, taken 5 days after the yellow fever booster vaccination. This sequence was found in a man aged 18-30 years who received the YFV17D yellow fever vaccine. Rearrangement joined TRBV7-6 to TRBJ1-1; the D gene assignment is ambiguous. The CDR3 loop reads CASSLAREQNTEAFF. The sequenced DNA: TGTGCCAGCAGCTTAGCTCGTGAACAAAACACTGAAGCTTTCTTT.